Listed below are T cell receptor beta chains from one sample, sequenced in a study of PD-1 blockade in classical Hodgkin lymphoma. TCRdb's copy holds only in-frame clones and misses some; the assay was immunoSEQ multiplex PCR. The sample has about 7,100 clones, about 78% seen once. Sequencing used peripheral blood mononuclear cells (PBMCs). All receptors derive from a human donor with classical Hodgkin lymphoma. Both conserved end residues are part of each CDR3. The D gene is left open where the match is weak. Only part of the rows carry a size: once, few, many, or a class if the clone is expanded.

TRBJ2-7,-,-,TRBV5-1,TGCGCCAGCAGCTTGTCCCCAGCGCAGGGCGAGCAGTACTTC,CASSLSPAQGEQYF
TRBJ1-5,-,-,TRBV6-1,TGTGCCAGCAGTGGCCAGGGTGGGCCGGATCAGCCCCAGCATTTT,CASSGQGGPDQPQHF
TRBJ1-2,-,-,TRBV7-9,TGTGCCAGCAGTCCCACCGGGGGGGGGCTTGACTATGGCTACACCTTC,CASSPTGGGLDYGYTF
TRBJ2-3,-,-,TRBV9,TGTGCCAGCAGCTCGGGACTGAGCACAGATACGCAGTATTTT,CASSSGLSTDTQYF
TRBJ2-7,-,TRBD1,TRBV29-1,TGCAGCGTGGGACAGGGAGGATACGAGCAGTACTTC,CSVGQGGYEQYF
TRBJ1-3,-,-,TRBV21-1,-,CASSKAWASGNTIYF
TRBJ1-1,-,-,TRBV10-3,TGTGCCATCAGTGAGGGAGAGGGAGGGTCCACTGAAGCTTTCTTT,CAISEGEGGSTEAFF
TRBJ2-2,-,-,TRBV2,TGTGCCAGCAGTGAAGATAGGGCGGACACCGGGGAGCTGTTTTTT,CASSEDRADTGELFF
TRBJ2-7,-,-,TRBV6-9,TGTGCCAGCAGTATTATGTCCTCCTACGAGCAGTACTTC,CASSIMSSYEQYF
TRBJ2-5,once,TRBD2,TRBV5-5,TGTGCCAGCAGCCCCCGAGGGAGGGGAGAGACCCAGTACTTC,CASSPRGRGETQYF
TRBJ1-1,-,TRBD1,TRBV2,TGTGCCAGCAGTTTTCCGGGACAGCAGAACACTGAAGCTTTCTTT,CASSFPGQQNTEAFF
TRBJ1-6,-,-,TRBV6-6,TGTGCCAGCAGTTTACGACCCCAGGGAGCTGATTCACCCCTCCACTTT,CASSLRPQGADSPLHF
TRBJ1-4,-,-,TRBV18,TGTGCCAGCTCACCGCGGACAAGGACGGTTAATGAAAAACTGTTTTTT,CASSPRTRTVNEKLFF
TRBJ2-1,-,-,TRBV2,TGTGCCAGCAGGAGGAGTTTCTCCTACAATGAGCAGTTCTTC,CASRRSFSYNEQFF
TRBJ2-3,-,-,TRBV5-1,TGCGCCAGCAGCTTGGGATCAGCTAGCCCCCAGGCGTATTTT,CASSLGSASPQAYF
TRBJ2-7,-,-,TRBV5-1,TGCGCCAGCAGCTTGGGGGCGACTAGTTTGACCTACGAGCAGTACTTC,CASSLGATSLTYEQYF
TRBJ1-5,-,-,TRBV21-1,TGTGCCAGCACCATGGACAGGGTCAGGCAGCCCCAGCATTTT,CASTMDRVRQPQHF
TRBJ2-1,-,-,TRBV6-1,TGTGCCAGCAGCGCTACTGGGGGTGTGTACAATGAGCAGTTCTTC,CASSATGGVYNEQFF
TRBJ2-5,-,-,TRBV5-1,TGCGCCAGCAGCTTGGGGGCGGTCGGAGAGACCCAGTACTTC,CASSLGAVGETQYF
TRBJ1-6,-,-,TRBV5-8,TGTGCCAGCAGCTTGGGATCGGGCCTAAGCTCCTATAATTCACCCCTCCACTTT,CASSLGSGLSSYNSPLHF
TRBJ2-7,-,-,TRBV6-1,TGTGCCAGCAGTGAGATTTACGAGCAGTACTTC,CASSEIYEQYF
TRBJ1-6,-,TRBD1,TRBV30,TGTGCCTGGAGCATTACCGGGACAGGGGGTCATTCACCCCTCCACTTT,CAWSITGTGGHSPLHF
TRBJ2-1,-,TRBD2,TRBV28,TGTGCCAGCAGTCTTTGGACTAGCGGGGGGAAACACAATGAGCAGTTCTTC,CASSLWTSGGKHNEQFF
TRBJ2-5,-,-,TRBV6-5,TGTGCCAGCAGTTACGGTCTGGGAGAGACCCAGTACTTC,CASSYGLGETQYF
TRBJ2-7,-,TRBD2,TRBV6-1,TGTGCCAGCAGTGATAGCGGGGGAAGCAACGAGCAGTACTTC,CASSDSGGSNEQYF
TRBJ2-7,-,-,TRBV2,TGTGCCAGCAGTCCCCTCCAGGGAGGCTACGAGCAGTACTTC,CASSPLQGGYEQYF
TRBJ2-2,-,-,TRBV2,TGTGCCAGCAGTCTCAGGGGGGACACCGGGGAGCTGTTTTTT,CASSLRGDTGELFF
TRBJ2-7,-,TRBD2,TRBV29-1,TGCAGCGTTGAAGAACTAGCGGGCCACGAGCAGTACTTC,CSVEELAGHEQYF
TRBJ2-3,-,TRBD2,TRBV5-4,TGTGCCAGCAGTGAGGCGGGGGGGGCGACAGATACGCAGTATTTT,CASSEAGGATDTQYF
TRBJ2-3,-,TRBD2,TRBV7-2,TGTGCCAGCAGCGTAGGGACCGTAGCGGGAGGCACAGATACGCAGTATTTT,CASSVGTVAGGTDTQYF
TRBJ2-2,medium-sized,-,TRBV6-5,TGTGCCAGCAGTTGGGGAGACGACGGTGCCGGGGAGCTGTTTTTT,CASSWGDDGAGELFF
TRBJ2-1,-,-,TRBV6-5,TGTGCCAGCAGTTACTCCGCTCGGAATGAGCAGTTCTTC,CASSYSARNEQFF
TRBJ2-3,-,-,TRBV2,TGTGCCAGCAGTCACAGGATCCTCACAGATACGCAGTATTTT,CASSHRILTDTQYF
TRBJ2-5,-,-,TRBV7-9,TGTGCCAGCAGCTATCAGACCGGCGGGGAGACCCAGTACTTC,CASSYQTGGETQYF
TRBJ2-1,-,-,TRBV2,TGTGCCAGCATGGCGGGACCGTACAATGAGCAGTTCTTC,CASMAGPYNEQFF
TRBJ2-1,once,-,TRBV2,TGTGCCAGCAAACTATCGGGGGACAATGAGCAGTTCTTC,CASKLSGDNEQFF
TRBJ2-1,-,-,TRBV7-9,TGTGCCAGCAGCAATAGGATAGGGGCCAATGAGCAGTTCTTC,CASSNRIGANEQFF
TRBJ1-1,once,-,TRBV6-1,TGTGCCAGCCTATTTCGGCCGGGCACTGAAGCTTTCTTT,CASLFRPGTEAFF
TRBJ1-2,-,-,TRBV1,TGCACCAGCAGCCAAGGAGGAACAGGGGACTATGGCTACACCTTC,CTSSQGGTGDYGYTF
TRBJ2-1,-,-,TRBV11-2,TGTGCCAGCAGCTTAACGTGGGGGGGCGTAGAGCAGTTCTTC,CASSLTWGGVEQFF
TRBJ2-7,-,-,TRBV9,TGTGCCAGCAGCGTAGCTATGGCAGGGGTTACCGAGCAGTACTTC,CASSVAMAGVTEQYF
TRBJ2-3,-,-,TRBV11-3,TGTGCCAGCAGGGACTCCTTCACAGATACGCAGTATTTT,CASRDSFTDTQYF
TRBJ1-1,-,TRBD1,TRBV6-1,TGTGCCAGCAGTGTAGACAGGGTGGGGACTGAAGCTTTCTTT,CASSVDRVGTEAFF
TRBJ1-1,medium-sized,-,TRBV9,TGTGCCAGCAGCGTAGAAAGGAACACTGAAGCTTTCTTT,CASSVERNTEAFF
TRBJ1-2,-,TRBD1,TRBV7-8,TGTGCCAGCAGCTTAACAGGGGGCACTCAAGATAACTATGGCTACACCTTC,CASSLTGGTQDNYGYTF
TRBJ2-1,-,-,TRBV27,TGTGCCAGCAGGGGGGTGATGGATGAGCAGTTCTTC,CASRGVMDEQFF
TRBJ1-1,-,-,TRBV5-1,TGCGCCAGCAGCTTGGACGAGGGGAGGGGATCTGAAGCTTTCTTT,CASSLDEGRGSEAFF
TRBJ2-1,few,TRBD2,TRBV5-6,TGTGCCAGCAGCCCCCTAGTTAGGCGGGGGGGCCTCCATGAGCAGTTCTTC,CASSPLVRRGGLHEQFF
TRBJ2-1,few,-,TRBV7-8,TGTGCCAGCAGTCCTGGGGGAGTCAATGAGCAGTTCTTC,CASSPGGVNEQFF
TRBJ2-1,-,TRBD2,TRBV5-1,TGCGCCAGCAGCTCCGGGACTAGCCACAATGAGCAGTTCTTC,CASSSGTSHNEQFF
TRBJ2-1,-,-,TRBV7-9,TGTGCCAGCAGCTTAGAAGGGGAAAAGTTCTTC,CASSLEGEKFF
TRBJ2-5,-,-,TRBV2,TGTGCCAGCAGTATGGACAGCCTCGAGACCCAGTACTTC,CASSMDSLETQYF
TRBJ1-1,-,-,TRBV5-8,TGTGCCAGCAGCGCCCTTGGCAGGGCCCTCGGTGAAGCTTTCTTT,CASSALGRALGEAFF
TRBJ2-3,-,-,TRBV5-1,TGCGCCAGCAGCGTCGGGGATACGCAGTATTTT,CASSVGDTQYF
TRBJ1-4,-,TRBD1,TRBV2,TGTGCCAGCAGTGACCCACAGGGGGCAAGTGAAAAACTGTTTTTT,CASSDPQGASEKLFF
TRBJ2-1,once,-,TRBV4-2,TGTGCCAGCAGCCAAGATCGAACTGGCGGTTACAATGAGCAGTTCTTC,CASSQDRTGGYNEQFF
TRBJ2-6,once,-,TRBV7-2,TGTGCCAGCAGCTTAGACCCGGCCTCTGGGGCCAACGTCCTGACTTTC,CASSLDPASGANVLTF
TRBJ2-5,-,-,TRBV7-2,TGTGCCAGCAGCCAATCCCTTTTTGGGACCCAGTACTTC,CASSQSLFGTQYF
TRBJ1-1,-,TRBD1,TRBV9,TGTGCCAGCAGCCCCGGACAGGGTGGCACTGAAGCTTTCTTT,CASSPGQGGTEAFF